A selection of T cell receptor beta chains follows, all from one sample in a study of identical twins. TCRdb used MiXCR to reprocess the 5' RACE reads, holding one entry per CDR3 protein. Of some 1,600,000 distinct CDR3 sequences in the sample, about 32% are singletons; the top ten hold 0.27%. Sequenced sample: cord blood. These receptors all stem from a newborn girl in good health. Both conserved end residues are part of each CDR3. D genes are given only for firm matches. Clone sizes are given selectively: once, few, many, or a class where the clone is expanded.

v_call: TRBV6-1
clone_size: .
d_call: .
j_call: TRBJ1-6
cdr3_nt: TGTGCCAGCAGTGAAGCTCGGGATTCACCCCTCCACTTT
cdr3_aa: CASSEARDSPLHF

v_call: TRBV20-1
clone_size: few
d_call: .
j_call: TRBJ1-1
cdr3_nt: TGCAGTGCGCAGGACCGGAACACTGAAGCTTTCTTT
cdr3_aa: CSAQDRNTEAFF

v_call: TRBV29-1
clone_size: .
d_call: TRBD1
j_call: TRBJ1-1
cdr3_nt: TGCAGCGCCGAAACAATCACAGGGGCCACTGAAGCTTTCTTT
cdr3_aa: CSAETITGATEAFF

v_call: TRBV21-1
clone_size: .
d_call: .
j_call: TRBJ2-1
cdr3_nt: TGTGCCAGCAGCCCGGTGGTAGGACAGTACAATGAGCAGTTCTTC
cdr3_aa: CASSPVVGQYNEQFF

v_call: TRBV6-1
clone_size: many
d_call: TRBD1
j_call: TRBJ1-2
cdr3_nt: TGTGCCAGCAGTGTAACTTCCGGGACAGGCTATGGCTACACCTTC
cdr3_aa: CASSVTSGTGYGYTF

v_call: TRBV4-2
clone_size: many
d_call: .
j_call: TRBJ2-1
cdr3_nt: TGTGCCAGCAGCCAAGATCATGCGACTAGACACAATGAGCAGTTCTTC
cdr3_aa: CASSQDHATRHNEQFF

v_call: TRBV27
clone_size: many
d_call: TRBD2
j_call: TRBJ2-1
cdr3_nt: TGTGCCAGCAGTTTAAGACTAGCGGGTAACAATGAGCAGTTCTTC
cdr3_aa: CASSLRLAGNNEQFF

v_call: TRBV12-3/TRBV12-4
clone_size: few
d_call: TRBD2
j_call: TRBJ2-1
cdr3_nt: TGTGCCAGCGGAATAGCGGGACTCTACAATGAGCAGTTCTTC
cdr3_aa: CASGIAGLYNEQFF

v_call: TRBV20-1
clone_size: .
d_call: .
j_call: TRBJ1-6
cdr3_nt: TGCAGTGCTAGTTTAAGACAGGTTTCACCCCTCCACTTT
cdr3_aa: CSASLRQVSPLHF

v_call: TRBV5-6
clone_size: .
d_call: .
j_call: TRBJ1-2
cdr3_nt: TGTGCCAGCAGCGGGGTGGCAGGGGATGGCTACACCTTC
cdr3_aa: CASSGVAGDGYTF

v_call: TRBV7-9
clone_size: .
d_call: .
j_call: TRBJ1-1
cdr3_nt: TGTGCCAGCAGCTTATTCCCCCGACAGGCAAACACTGAAGCTTTCTTT
cdr3_aa: CASSLFPRQANTEAFF

v_call: TRBV4-2
clone_size: .
d_call: TRBD2
j_call: TRBJ2-1
cdr3_nt: TGTGCCAGCAGCCATGGACTAGCGGTACTCCCCTGCAATGAGCAGTTCTTC
cdr3_aa: CASSHGLAVLPCNEQFF

v_call: TRBV13
clone_size: .
d_call: TRBD1
j_call: TRBJ2-3
cdr3_nt: TGTGCCAGCAGCTCTCCGGACAGGGAGCGTAGCACAGATACGCAGTATTTT
cdr3_aa: CASSSPDRERSTDTQYF

v_call: TRBV29-1
clone_size: many
d_call: .
j_call: TRBJ2-7
cdr3_nt: TGCAGCGTGGGAAGGTGGGAACCCTCCTACGAGCAGTACTTC
cdr3_aa: CSVGRWEPSYEQYF

v_call: TRBV12-3/TRBV12-4
clone_size: .
d_call: .
j_call: TRBJ2-7
cdr3_nt: TGTGCCAGCAGTTTAAAGCAATCCTACGAGCAGTACTTC
cdr3_aa: CASSLKQSYEQYF

v_call: TRBV6-4
clone_size: few
d_call: TRBD2
j_call: TRBJ2-1
cdr3_nt: TGTGCCAGCAGTGAGGGGACTAGCAGATACAATGAGCAGTTCTTC
cdr3_aa: CASSEGTSRYNEQFF

v_call: TRBV9
clone_size: few
d_call: .
j_call: TRBJ2-4
cdr3_nt: TGTGCCAGCAGCCCCCTGGGGCCTTCGCGCGGCAAAAACATTCAGTACTTC
cdr3_aa: CASSPLGPSRGKNIQYF

v_call: TRBV24-1
clone_size: .
d_call: TRBD2
j_call: TRBJ2-1
cdr3_nt: TGTGCCACCAGTGATACCGGACTAGCGGCAGTTAATGAGCAGTTCTTC
cdr3_aa: CATSDTGLAAVNEQFF

v_call: TRBV2
clone_size: few
d_call: TRBD1
j_call: TRBJ2-7
cdr3_nt: TGTGCCAGCAGTGAACAGGGGGTATCCTACGAGCAGTACTTC
cdr3_aa: CASSEQGVSYEQYF

v_call: TRBV10-3
clone_size: .
d_call: .
j_call: TRBJ1-1
cdr3_nt: TGTGCCATCAGTGACGGGGGGTCGAACACTGAAGCTTTCTTT
cdr3_aa: CAISDGGSNTEAFF

v_call: TRBV20-1
clone_size: .
d_call: TRBD2
j_call: TRBJ2-7
cdr3_nt: TGCAGTGCTAGAGATCCTAGCGGGAGAGTCTACGAGCAGTACTTC
cdr3_aa: CSARDPSGRVYEQYF

v_call: TRBV25-1
clone_size: .
d_call: TRBD2
j_call: TRBJ2-7
cdr3_nt: TGTGCCAGCACCCAACTAGCGGCAAAGAAGGATGAGCAGTACTTC
cdr3_aa: CASTQLAAKKDEQYF

v_call: TRBV10-3
clone_size: .
d_call: TRBD2
j_call: TRBJ2-7
cdr3_nt: TGTGCCATCAGTGAGTCTAGCGGGAGGGCCTACGAGCAGTACTTC
cdr3_aa: CAISESSGRAYEQYF

v_call: TRBV6-6
clone_size: few
d_call: .
j_call: TRBJ1-1
cdr3_nt: TGTGCCAGCAGTTACTCGGGAGATTACACTGAAGCTTTCTTT
cdr3_aa: CASSYSGDYTEAFF

v_call: TRBV10-1
clone_size: .
d_call: TRBD2
j_call: TRBJ2-7
cdr3_nt: TGCGCCAGCAGTGAGTCCACTAGCGGGGGGTACGAGCAGTACTTC
cdr3_aa: CASSESTSGGYEQYF

v_call: TRBV4-2
clone_size: few
d_call: TRBD1
j_call: TRBJ1-2
cdr3_nt: TGTGCCAGCAGCCAGGACAGGGGCGTAAACTATGGCTACACCTTC
cdr3_aa: CASSQDRGVNYGYTF

v_call: TRBV6-5
clone_size: few
d_call: .
j_call: TRBJ2-7
cdr3_nt: TGTGCCAGCCAAGCGGGACAGGCCAGCTCCTACGAGCAGTACTTC
cdr3_aa: CASQAGQASSYEQYF

v_call: TRBV20-1
clone_size: .
d_call: .
j_call: TRBJ2-1
cdr3_nt: TGCAGTGCTATACCCCAGATCAATGAGCAGTTCTTC
cdr3_aa: CSAIPQINEQFF

v_call: TRBV3-1
clone_size: .
d_call: TRBD2
j_call: TRBJ2-5
cdr3_nt: TGTGCCAGCAGCCGAATGACTAGCGGCCAAGAGACCCAGTACTTC
cdr3_aa: CASSRMTSGQETQYF

v_call: TRBV6-4
clone_size: few
d_call: .
j_call: TRBJ1-2
cdr3_nt: TGTGCCAGCAGCGAACTCCCCAACGGGGGCTATGGCTACACCTTC
cdr3_aa: CASSELPNGGYGYTF

v_call: TRBV4-1
clone_size: few
d_call: TRBD1
j_call: TRBJ1-2
cdr3_nt: TGCGCCAGCAGCCTTCTTACCCAGGGGGCGAGAGGCTACACCTTC
cdr3_aa: CASSLLTQGARGYTF

v_call: TRBV2
clone_size: .
d_call: .
j_call: TRBJ2-5
cdr3_nt: TGTGCCAGCGGGGACTTCGGCCCTCAAGAGACCCAGTACTTC
cdr3_aa: CASGDFGPQETQYF

v_call: TRBV5-1
clone_size: few
d_call: .
j_call: TRBJ2-4
cdr3_nt: TGCGCCAGCAGCTTGGTGGGGGGAACCCAAGCCAAAAACATTCAGTACTTC
cdr3_aa: CASSLVGGTQAKNIQYF

v_call: TRBV6-1
clone_size: .
d_call: .
j_call: TRBJ2-3
cdr3_nt: TGTGCCAGCACCGAGAGGGCTAGAAGTACAGATACGCAGTATTTT
cdr3_aa: CASTERARSTDTQYF

v_call: TRBV5-1
clone_size: .
d_call: .
j_call: TRBJ2-6
cdr3_nt: TGCGCCAGCAGCTTGGGCCCCGTCCTCTCTGGGGCCAACGTCCTGACTTTC
cdr3_aa: CASSLGPVLSGANVLTF

v_call: TRBV10-3
clone_size: .
d_call: .
j_call: TRBJ1-2
cdr3_nt: TGTGCCATCAGTGGCGGCACAGCTAACAATGGCTACACCTTC
cdr3_aa: CAISGGTANNGYTF

v_call: TRBV7-2
clone_size: few
d_call: .
j_call: TRBJ1-2
cdr3_nt: TGTGCCAGCAGCTTCGACAGGACTAACTATGGCTACACCTTC
cdr3_aa: CASSFDRTNYGYTF

v_call: TRBV20-1
clone_size: few
d_call: .
j_call: TRBJ1-2
cdr3_nt: TGCAGTGCTAGCTTGGCAGGAAAGGGGTATGGCTACACCTTC
cdr3_aa: CSASLAGKGYGYTF

v_call: TRBV5-6
clone_size: .
d_call: .
j_call: TRBJ2-5
cdr3_nt: TGTGCCAGCAGCTTGGTTGCCAACAGAGTCCAAGGGACCCAGTACTTC
cdr3_aa: CASSLVANRVQGTQYF

v_call: TRBV28
clone_size: .
d_call: .
j_call: TRBJ2-1
cdr3_nt: TGTGCCAGCAGTCCCCCACTAGTCCCTAATGAGCAGTTCTTC
cdr3_aa: CASSPPLVPNEQFF

v_call: TRBV13
clone_size: .
d_call: .
j_call: TRBJ2-5
cdr3_nt: TGTGCCAGCAGCTTAGGACTCCGGGACAACCAAGAGACCCAGTACTTC
cdr3_aa: CASSLGLRDNQETQYF

v_call: TRBV29-1
clone_size: few
d_call: TRBD1
j_call: TRBJ2-1
cdr3_nt: TGCAGCGTGACAGGGATGACCTACAATGAGCAGTTCTTC
cdr3_aa: CSVTGMTYNEQFF

v_call: TRBV4-1
clone_size: few
d_call: .
j_call: TRBJ2-3
cdr3_nt: TGCGCCAGCAGCGTAACTAGTCCCCAAGATACGCAGTATTTT
cdr3_aa: CASSVTSPQDTQYF

v_call: TRBV7-7
clone_size: few
d_call: .
j_call: TRBJ2-7
cdr3_nt: TGTGCCAGCAGCCCCAGATGGGATAACGAGCAGTACTTC
cdr3_aa: CASSPRWDNEQYF

v_call: TRBV6-1
clone_size: .
d_call: .
j_call: TRBJ2-1
cdr3_nt: TGTGCCAGCAGTGAAGCCCGCTTCGAGCAGTTCTTC
cdr3_aa: CASSEARFEQFF

v_call: TRBV5-1
clone_size: few
d_call: TRBD2
j_call: TRBJ2-5
cdr3_nt: TGCGCCAGCAGCACGGGACTAGCGGGAGAGGGGGAGACCCAGTACTTC
cdr3_aa: CASSTGLAGEGETQYF

v_call: TRBV12-3/TRBV12-4
clone_size: .
d_call: .
j_call: TRBJ1-5
cdr3_nt: TGTGCCAGCAGTAGACAGCAGCCCCAGCATTTT
cdr3_aa: CASSRQQPQHF

v_call: TRBV20-1
clone_size: many
d_call: .
j_call: TRBJ2-3
cdr3_nt: TGCAGTGCTGGCGGACTGCCTACAGATACGCAGTATTTT
cdr3_aa: CSAGGLPTDTQYF

v_call: TRBV27
clone_size: .
d_call: TRBD2
j_call: TRBJ2-7
cdr3_nt: TGTGCCACCAGCCTTAGCGGGAAGGGTGAGCAGTACTTC
cdr3_aa: CATSLSGKGEQYF

v_call: TRBV20-1
clone_size: .
d_call: .
j_call: TRBJ1-5
cdr3_nt: TGCAGTGCTAGCGAACAGAATAGCAATCAGCCCCAGCATTTT
cdr3_aa: CSASEQNSNQPQHF

v_call: TRBV6-2/TRBV6-3
clone_size: .
d_call: TRBD1
j_call: TRBJ1-1
cdr3_nt: TGTGCCAGCAGTAAAGGGACAGCCCTAATGAACACTGAAGCTTTCTTT
cdr3_aa: CASSKGTALMNTEAFF

v_call: TRBV10-3
clone_size: few
d_call: .
j_call: TRBJ2-7
cdr3_nt: TGTGCCATCAGGGACGGTGGTTACGAGCAGTACTTC
cdr3_aa: CAIRDGGYEQYF